The rows below give T cell receptor beta chains drawn from one sample of a study of blood T cell repertoires in COVID-19. Sequencing used immunoSEQ multiplex PCR; TCRdb keeps in-frame clones, though not all of them. The repertoire holds around 200,000 clones, 60% to 85% seen once, with approximately 6% in the top ten. The sample consisted of peripheral blood. The source is a woman between 70 and 85 years old with acute or convalescent COVID-19. Each CDR3 is given with its conserved first and last residue. The D gene is left open where the match is weak. The listing skips clone size in some rows; elsewhere it reads once, few, many or a size class.

D	V	length	J	size	CDR3	DNA
NA	TRBV4-1	18	TRBJ1-5	NA	CASSQQIPGLPSNQPQHF	TGCGCCAGCAGCCAGCAAATACCGGGACTTCCTAGCAATCAGCCCCAGCATTTT
TRBD2	TRBV19	18	TRBJ2-2	NA	CASSGAVSGSLGTGELFF	TGTGCCAGTAGTGGTGCGGTTAGCGGGAGTTTAGGCACCGGGGAGCTGTTTTTT
TRBD1	TRBV6-4	14	TRBJ2-7	NA	CASISGTGAYEQYF	TGTGCCAGCATTTCCGGGACAGGGGCTTACGAGCAGTACTTC
NA	TRBV19	12	TRBJ2-2	few	CASTTGTGELFF	TGTGCCAGTACCACAGGGACCGGGGAGCTGTTTTTT
TRBD2	TRBV6-4	16	TRBJ2-1	NA	CASSDPQRGAGNEQFF	TGTGCCAGCAGTGACCCCCAGCGGGGTGCAGGGAATGAGCAGTTCTTC
NA	TRBV5-1	15	TRBJ1-3	few	CASSPSAGTGNTIYF	TGCGCCAGCAGCCCTTCGGCAGGAACTGGAAACACCATATATTTT
NA	TRBV18	14	TRBJ1-1	few	CASSLQVGNTEAFF	TGTGCCAGCTCGCTCCAGGTCGGGAACACTGAAGCTTTCTTT
TRBD1	TRBV27	14	TRBJ1-1	few	CASSKTGRNTEAFF	TGTGCCAGCAGTAAGACAGGGCGGAACACTGAAGCTTTCTTT
TRBD2	TRBV6-1	16	TRBJ2-1	once	CASTEPLAVGYNEQFF	TGTGCCAGCACTGAACCCCTAGCGGTCGGCTACAATGAGCAGTTCTTC
NA	TRBV2	15	TRBJ1-4	NA	CVSLRAGNPNEKLFF	TGTGTCTCGCTTAGGGCCGGGAATCCTAATGAAAAACTGTTTTTT
TRBD1	TRBV5-6	14	TRBJ1-4	NA	CASSGDRGNEKLFF	TGTGCCAGCAGCGGAGACAGGGGGAATGAAAAACTGTTTTTT
TRBD1	TRBV5-1	16	TRBJ2-2	NA	CASSLGQGGNTGELFF	TGCGCCAGCAGCTTGGGACAGGGCGGGAACACCGGGGAGCTGTTTTTT
NA	TRBV11-3	15	TRBJ2-7	once	CASSARSGSEYEQYF	TGTGCCAGCAGCGCCAGATCGGGTAGCGAATACGAGCAGTACTTC
TRBD1	TRBV7-2	15	TRBJ1-5	NA	CASSTRQGDNQPQHF	TGTGCCAGCAGCACTAGACAGGGTGACAATCAGCCCCAGCATTTT
TRBD1	TRBV29-1	14	TRBJ2-7	many	CSVSDRGSSYEQYF	TGCAGCGTTTCGGACAGGGGGTCCTCCTACGAGCAGTACTTC
NA	TRBV19	12	TRBJ2-5	NA	CASSGGGETQYF	TGTGCCAGTAGCGGAGGTGGAGAGACCCAGTACTTC
NA	TRBV28	15	TRBJ1-5	NA	CASSLRDRTIQPQHF	TGTGCCAGCAGTCTCAGGGATCGGACCATTCAGCCCCAGCATTTT
NA	TRBV9	18	TRBJ1-1	few	CASSVGGRVSASRTEAFF	TGTGCCAGCAGCGTAGGGGGCAGGGTTTCGGCTTCGCGCACTGAAGCTTTCTTT
TRBD1	TRBV2	14	TRBJ1-5	NA	CATGAGTGDQPQHF	TGTGCCACCGGAGCCGGGACAGGGGATCAGCCCCAGCATTTT
NA	TRBV21-1	13	TRBJ2-3	NA	CASSKASAHTQYF	TGTGCCAGCAGCAAAGCCAGCGCCCATACGCAGTATTTT
TRBD2	TRBV27	15	TRBJ2-5	many	CASSLTSGGWETQYF	TGTGCCAGCAGTTTAACTAGCGGGGGGTGGGAGACCCAGTACTTC
TRBD2	TRBV11-2	15	TRBJ2-1	NA	CASSLVSGSGDEQFF	TGTGCCAGCAGCTTAGTTAGCGGGAGTGGAGATGAGCAGTTCTTC
TRBD1	TRBV27	15	TRBJ2-5	NA	CASRRRGLGQETQYF	TGTGCCAGCAGGCGCAGGGGGCTAGGGCAAGAGACCCAGTACTTC
NA	TRBV28	15	TRBJ1-6	NA	CASSLLTDYNSPLHF	TGTGCCAGCAGTTTATTGACAGACTATAATTCACCCCTCCACTTT
TRBD2	TRBV30	15	TRBJ2-3	NA	CAWSSGATTTDTQYF	TGTGCCTGGAGTAGCGGGGCAACTACCACAGATACGCAGTATTTT
NA	TRBV19	14	TRBJ1-5	NA	CASSRWGGGQPQHF	TGTGCCAGTAGTAGGTGGGGCGGGGGTCAGCCCCAGCATTTT
TRBD1	TRBV27	14	TRBJ2-7	NA	CASSLQGPRYEQYF	TGTGCCAGCAGTCTACAGGGGCCCCGGTACGAGCAGTACTTC
NA	TRBV7-3	16	TRBJ2-1	NA	CASSPRGGAVHNEQFF	TGTGCCAGCAGCCCCCGTGGGGGCGCCGTCCATAATGAGCAGTTCTTC
TRBD2	TRBV30	14	TRBJ2-2	NA	CARRTSGNTGELFF	TGTGCCCGTAGGACTAGCGGGAACACCGGGGAGCTGTTTTTT
TRBD1	TRBV5-6	12	TRBJ2-7	NA	CASSWDRDEQYF	TGTGCCAGCAGCTGGGACAGGGACGAGCAGTACTTC
NA	TRBV12-3/TRBV12-4	13	TRBJ2-1	NA	CASSLAGPSEQFF	TGTGCCAGCAGTTTAGCTGGTCCTAGCGAGCAGTTCTTC
TRBD1	TRBV2	13	TRBJ1-3	NA	CASSGQGADTIYF	TGTGCCAGCAGTGGACAGGGGGCGGACACCATATATTTT